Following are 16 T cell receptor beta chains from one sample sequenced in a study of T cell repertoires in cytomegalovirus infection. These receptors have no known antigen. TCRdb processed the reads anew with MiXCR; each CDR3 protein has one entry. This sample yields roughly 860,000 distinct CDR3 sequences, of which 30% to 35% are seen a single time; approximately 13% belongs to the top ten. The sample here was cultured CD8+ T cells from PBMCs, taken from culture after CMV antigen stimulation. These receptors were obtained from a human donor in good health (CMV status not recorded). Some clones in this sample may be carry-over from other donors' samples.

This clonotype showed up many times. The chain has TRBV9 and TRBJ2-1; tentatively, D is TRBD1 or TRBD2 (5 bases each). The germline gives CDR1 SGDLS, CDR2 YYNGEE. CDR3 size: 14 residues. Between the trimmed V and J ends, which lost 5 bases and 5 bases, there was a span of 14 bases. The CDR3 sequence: CASSHGGTDNEQFF. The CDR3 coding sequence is TGTGCCAGCAGTCATGGGGGAACGGACAATGAGCAGTTCTTC.

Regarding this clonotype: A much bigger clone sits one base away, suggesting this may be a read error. The CDR3 is CANSERGTAGLATEQFF. In DNA, the CDR3 is TGTGCCAACAGTGAAAGGGGCACTGCAGGACTAGCCACTGAGCAGTTCTTC. The chain joins TRBV2 to TRBJ2-1, with 8 bases fitting TRBD2. The CDR3 sequence is 17 residues long. Germline CDR1 SNHLY, CDR2 FYNNEI.

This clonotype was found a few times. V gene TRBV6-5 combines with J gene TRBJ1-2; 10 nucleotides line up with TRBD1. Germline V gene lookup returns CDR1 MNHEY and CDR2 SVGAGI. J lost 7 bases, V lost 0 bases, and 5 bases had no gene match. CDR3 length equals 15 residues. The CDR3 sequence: CASSYSGTGVSGYTF. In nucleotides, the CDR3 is TGTGCCAGCAGTTACTCCGGGACAGGGGTTTCTGGCTACACCTTC.

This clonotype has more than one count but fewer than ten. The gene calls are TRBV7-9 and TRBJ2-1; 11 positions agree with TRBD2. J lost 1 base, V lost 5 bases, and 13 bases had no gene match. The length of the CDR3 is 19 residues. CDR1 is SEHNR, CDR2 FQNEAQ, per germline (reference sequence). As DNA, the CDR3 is TGTGCCAGCAGCCCCCCTTTTCCTAGCGGGGGGCTGTCCTACAATGAGCAGTTCTTC. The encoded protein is CASSPPFPSGGLSYNEQFF.

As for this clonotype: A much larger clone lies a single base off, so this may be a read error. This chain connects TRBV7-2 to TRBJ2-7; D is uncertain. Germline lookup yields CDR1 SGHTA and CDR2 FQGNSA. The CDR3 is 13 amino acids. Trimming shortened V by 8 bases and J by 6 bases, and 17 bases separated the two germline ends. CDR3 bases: TGTGCCAGCGGCCCTGGGTTCTGGCGCGAGCAGTACGTC. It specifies CASGPGFWREQYV.

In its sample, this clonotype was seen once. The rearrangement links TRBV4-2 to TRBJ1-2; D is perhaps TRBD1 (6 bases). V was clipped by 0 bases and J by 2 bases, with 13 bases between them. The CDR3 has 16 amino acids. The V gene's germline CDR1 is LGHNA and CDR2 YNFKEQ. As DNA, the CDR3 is TGTGCCAGCAGCCAAGATCAAACAGGGAAAAACTATGGCTACACCTTC. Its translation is CASSQDQTGKNYGYTF.

In DNA form, the CDR3 reads TGTGCCAGCAGTTATCTAGCGGGGGCTCACAATGAGCAGTTCTTC. Protein: CASSYLAGAHNEQFF. The chain couples TRBV27 to TRBJ2-1, with 10 bases identical to TRBD2. The ends lost 4 bases at V and 5 bases at J; junction bases unmatched: 5. The CDR3 has 15 residues. Germline V gene data show CDR1 as MNHEY and CDR2 as SMNVEV (reference sequence).

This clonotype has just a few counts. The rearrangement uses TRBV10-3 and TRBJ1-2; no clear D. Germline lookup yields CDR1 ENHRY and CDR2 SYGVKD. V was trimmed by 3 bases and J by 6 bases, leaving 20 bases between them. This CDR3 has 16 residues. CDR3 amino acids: CAISDTNILSPDGYTF. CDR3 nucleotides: TGTGCCATCAGTGATACAAATATCCTAAGTCCGGATGGCTACACCTTC.

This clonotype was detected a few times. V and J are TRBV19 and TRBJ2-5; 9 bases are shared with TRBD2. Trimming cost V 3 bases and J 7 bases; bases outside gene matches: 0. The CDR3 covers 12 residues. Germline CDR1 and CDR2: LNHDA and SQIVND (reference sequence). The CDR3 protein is CASSMTSGTQYF. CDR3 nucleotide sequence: TGTGCCAGTAGTATGACTAGCGGGACCCAGTACTTC.

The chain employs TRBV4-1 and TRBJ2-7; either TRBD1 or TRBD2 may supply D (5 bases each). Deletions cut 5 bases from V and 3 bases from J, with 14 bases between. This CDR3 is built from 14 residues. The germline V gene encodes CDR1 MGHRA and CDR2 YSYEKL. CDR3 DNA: TGCGCCAGCAGCTCGGACCCGGGGCTCTACGAGCAGTACTTC. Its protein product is CASSSDPGLYEQYF.

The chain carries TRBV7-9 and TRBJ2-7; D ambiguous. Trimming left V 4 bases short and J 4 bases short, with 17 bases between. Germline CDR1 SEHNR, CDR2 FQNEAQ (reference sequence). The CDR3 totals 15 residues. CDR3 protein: CASSSNAAGSYEQYF. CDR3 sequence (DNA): TGTGCCAGCAGCTCCAATGCGGCAGGAAGTTACGAGCAGTACTTC. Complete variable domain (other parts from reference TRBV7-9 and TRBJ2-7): DTGVSQNPRHKITKRGQNVTFRCDPISEHNRLYWYRQTLGQGPEFLTYFQNEAQLEKSRLLSDRFSAERPKGSFSTLEIQRTEQGDSAMYLCASSSNAAGSYEQYFGPGTRLTVT.

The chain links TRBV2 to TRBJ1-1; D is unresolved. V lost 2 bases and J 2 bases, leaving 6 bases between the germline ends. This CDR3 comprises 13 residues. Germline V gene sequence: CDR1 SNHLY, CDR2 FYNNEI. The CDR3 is CASSEKENTEAFF. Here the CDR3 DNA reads TGTGCCAGCAGTGAAAAGGAAAACACTGAAGCTTTCTTT.

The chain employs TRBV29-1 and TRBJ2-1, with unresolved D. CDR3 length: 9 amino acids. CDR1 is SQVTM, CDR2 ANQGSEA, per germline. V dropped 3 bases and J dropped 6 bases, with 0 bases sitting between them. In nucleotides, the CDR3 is TGCAGCGTTGACAATGAGCAGTTCTTC. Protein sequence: CSVDNEQFF.

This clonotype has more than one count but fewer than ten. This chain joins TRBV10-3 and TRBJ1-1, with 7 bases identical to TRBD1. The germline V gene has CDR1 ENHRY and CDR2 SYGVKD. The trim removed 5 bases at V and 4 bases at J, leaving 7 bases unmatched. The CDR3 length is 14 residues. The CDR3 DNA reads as TGTGCCATCAGTACAAAACAGGGGACCACTGAAGCTTTCTTT. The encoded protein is CAISTKQGTTEAFF.

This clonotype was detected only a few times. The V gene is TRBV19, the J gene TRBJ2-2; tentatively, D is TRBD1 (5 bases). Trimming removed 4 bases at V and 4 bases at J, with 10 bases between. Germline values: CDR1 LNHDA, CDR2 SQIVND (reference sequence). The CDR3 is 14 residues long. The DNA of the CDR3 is TGTGCCAGTAGTACCGCAGGGTTCACCGGGGAGCTGTTTTTT. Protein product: CASSTAGFTGELFF.

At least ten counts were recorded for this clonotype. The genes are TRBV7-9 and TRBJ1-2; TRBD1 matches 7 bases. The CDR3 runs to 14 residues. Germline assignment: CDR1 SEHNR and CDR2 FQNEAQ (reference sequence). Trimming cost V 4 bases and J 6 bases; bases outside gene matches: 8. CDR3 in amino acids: CASSSTTGKDGYTF. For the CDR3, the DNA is TGTGCCAGCAGCTCGACGACAGGGAAGGATGGCTACACCTTC.